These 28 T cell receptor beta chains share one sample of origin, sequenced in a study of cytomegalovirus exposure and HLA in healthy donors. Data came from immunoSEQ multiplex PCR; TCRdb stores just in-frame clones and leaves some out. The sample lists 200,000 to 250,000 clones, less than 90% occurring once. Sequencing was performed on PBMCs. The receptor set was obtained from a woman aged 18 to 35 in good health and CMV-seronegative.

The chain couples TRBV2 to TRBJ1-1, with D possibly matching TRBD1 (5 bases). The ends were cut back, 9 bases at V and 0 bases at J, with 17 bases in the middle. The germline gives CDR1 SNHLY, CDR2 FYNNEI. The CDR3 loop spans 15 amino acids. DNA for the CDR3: TGTGCCAGTCTGGGGGAGGAATATGTGAACACTGAAGCTTTCTTT. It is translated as CASLGEEYVNTEAFF.

For the CDR3, the DNA is TGTGCCAGCAGTTACTCGGGTCGGGGTAGCACAGATACGCAGTATTTT. Translated: CASSYSGRGSTDTQYF. The J gene is TRBJ2-3, the V gene TRBV6-7, with a possible D match to TRBD2 (5 bases). TRBV6-7 carries the ORF label, with uncertain function. Trimming stripped 0 bases from V and 0 bases from J, with 10 bases between. This CDR3 contains 16 residues.

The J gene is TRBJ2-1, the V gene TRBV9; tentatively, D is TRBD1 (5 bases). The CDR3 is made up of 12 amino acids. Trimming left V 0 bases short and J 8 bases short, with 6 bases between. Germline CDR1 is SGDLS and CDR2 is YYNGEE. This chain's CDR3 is CASSVAGHEQFF. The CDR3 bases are TGTGCCAGCAGCGTAGCAGGGCATGAGCAGTTCTTC.

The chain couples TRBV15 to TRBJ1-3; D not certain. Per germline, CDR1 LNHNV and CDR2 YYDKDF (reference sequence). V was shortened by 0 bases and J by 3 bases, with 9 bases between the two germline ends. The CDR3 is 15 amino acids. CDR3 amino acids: CATSRERGFGNTIYF. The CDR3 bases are TGTGCCACCAGCAGAGAGCGAGGCTTTGGAAACACCATATATTTT.

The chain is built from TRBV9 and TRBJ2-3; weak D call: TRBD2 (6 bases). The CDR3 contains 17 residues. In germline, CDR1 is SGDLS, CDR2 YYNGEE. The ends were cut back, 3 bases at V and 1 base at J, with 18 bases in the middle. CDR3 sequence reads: CASSDNPRPGGTDTQYF. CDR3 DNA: TGTGCCAGCAGCGACAATCCCCGGCCGGGGGGCACAGATACGCAGTATTTT.

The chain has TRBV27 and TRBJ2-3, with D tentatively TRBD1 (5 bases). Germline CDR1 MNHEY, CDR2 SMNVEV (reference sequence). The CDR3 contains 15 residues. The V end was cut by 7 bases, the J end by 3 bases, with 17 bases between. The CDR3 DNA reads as TGTGCCAGCAAAAATTATGGGGCCGGGACAGATACGCAGTATTTT. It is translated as CASKNYGAGTDTQYF.

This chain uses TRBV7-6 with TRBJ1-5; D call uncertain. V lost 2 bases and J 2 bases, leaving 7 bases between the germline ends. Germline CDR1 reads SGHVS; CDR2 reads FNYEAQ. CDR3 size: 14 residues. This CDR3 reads CASSLTGGNQPQHF. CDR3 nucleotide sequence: TGTGCCAGCAGCTTAACCGGGGGCAATCAGCCCCAGCATTTT.

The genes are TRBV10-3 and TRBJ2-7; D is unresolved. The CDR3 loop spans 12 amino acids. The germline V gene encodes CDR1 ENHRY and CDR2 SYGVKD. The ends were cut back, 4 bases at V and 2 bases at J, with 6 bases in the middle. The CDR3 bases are TGTGCCATCAGTGGGTCTACCTACGAGCAGTACTTC. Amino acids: CAISGSTYEQYF.

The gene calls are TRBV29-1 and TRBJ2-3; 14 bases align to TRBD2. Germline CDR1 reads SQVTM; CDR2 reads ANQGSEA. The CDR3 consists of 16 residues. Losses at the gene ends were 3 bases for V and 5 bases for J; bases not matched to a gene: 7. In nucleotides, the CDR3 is TGCAGCGTTGAGACTAGCGGGAGGGGGTGGGGAGATACGCAGTATTTT. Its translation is CSVETSGRGWGDTQYF.

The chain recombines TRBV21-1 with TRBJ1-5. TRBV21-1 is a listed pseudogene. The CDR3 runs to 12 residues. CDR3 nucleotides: TGTGCCAGCCCCTCGGCGGCCCAGCCCCAGCATTTT. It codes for CASPSAAQPQHF.

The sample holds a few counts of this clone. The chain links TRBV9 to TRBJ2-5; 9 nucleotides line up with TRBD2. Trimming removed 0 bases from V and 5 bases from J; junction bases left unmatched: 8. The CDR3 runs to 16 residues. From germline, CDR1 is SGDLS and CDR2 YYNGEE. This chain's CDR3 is CASSVGAGGPEETQYF. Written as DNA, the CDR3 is TGTGCCAGCAGCGTAGGGGCGGGAGGGCCGGAGGAGACCCAGTACTTC. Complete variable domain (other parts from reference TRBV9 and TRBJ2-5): DSGVTQTPKHLITATGQRVTLRCSPRSGDLSVYWYQQSLDQGLQFLIQYYNGEERAKGNILERFSAQQFPDLHSELNLSSLELGDSALYFCASSVGAGGPEETQYFGPGTRLLVL.

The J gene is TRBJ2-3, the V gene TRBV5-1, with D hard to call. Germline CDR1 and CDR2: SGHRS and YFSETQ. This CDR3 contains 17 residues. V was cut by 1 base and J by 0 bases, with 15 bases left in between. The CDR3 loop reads CASSLFRGSTSTDTQYF. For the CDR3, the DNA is TGCGCCAGCAGCTTGTTTCGCGGATCCACTAGCACAGATACGCAGTATTTT.

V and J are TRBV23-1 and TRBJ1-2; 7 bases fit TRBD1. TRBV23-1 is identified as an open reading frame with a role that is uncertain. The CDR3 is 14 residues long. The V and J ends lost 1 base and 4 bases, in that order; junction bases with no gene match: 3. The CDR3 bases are TGCGCCAGCAGTCAATTACAGGGGCTCTATGGCTACACCTTC. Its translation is CASSQLQGLYGYTF.

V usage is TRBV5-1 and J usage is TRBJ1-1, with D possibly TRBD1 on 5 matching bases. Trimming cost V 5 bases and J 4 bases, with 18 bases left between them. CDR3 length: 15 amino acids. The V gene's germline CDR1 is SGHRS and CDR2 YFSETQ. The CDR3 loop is CASRAEQEVGTEAFF. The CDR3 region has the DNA TGCGCCAGCAGGGCGGAACAGGAGGTCGGCACTGAAGCTTTCTTT.

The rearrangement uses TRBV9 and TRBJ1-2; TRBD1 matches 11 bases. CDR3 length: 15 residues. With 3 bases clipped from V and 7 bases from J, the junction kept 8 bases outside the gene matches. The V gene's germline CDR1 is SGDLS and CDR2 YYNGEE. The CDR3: CASSGGDRGDFGYTF. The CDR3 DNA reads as TGTGCCAGCAGCGGTGGGGACAGGGGGGACTTTGGCTACACCTTC.

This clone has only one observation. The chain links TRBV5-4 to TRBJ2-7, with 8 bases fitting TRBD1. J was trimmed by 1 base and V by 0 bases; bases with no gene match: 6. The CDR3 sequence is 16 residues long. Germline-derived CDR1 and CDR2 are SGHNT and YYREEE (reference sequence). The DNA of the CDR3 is TGTGCCAGCAGCTTGGAAGGACAGGGAAAATCCTACGAGCAGTACTTC. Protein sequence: CASSLEGQGKSYEQYF.

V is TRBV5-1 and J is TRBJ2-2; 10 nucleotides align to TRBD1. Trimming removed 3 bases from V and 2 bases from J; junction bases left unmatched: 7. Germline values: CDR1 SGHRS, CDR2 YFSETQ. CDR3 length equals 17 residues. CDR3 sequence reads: CASSSDRGKANTGELFF. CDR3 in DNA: TGCGCCAGCAGCTCGGACAGGGGGAAAGCTAACACCGGGGAGCTGTTTTTT.

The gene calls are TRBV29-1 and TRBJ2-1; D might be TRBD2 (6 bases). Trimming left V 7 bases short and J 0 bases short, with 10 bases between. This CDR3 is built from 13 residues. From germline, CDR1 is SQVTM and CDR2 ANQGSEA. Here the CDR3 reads CSAGGSSYNEQFF. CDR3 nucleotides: TGCAGCGCTGGAGGGAGCTCCTACAATGAGCAGTTCTTC.

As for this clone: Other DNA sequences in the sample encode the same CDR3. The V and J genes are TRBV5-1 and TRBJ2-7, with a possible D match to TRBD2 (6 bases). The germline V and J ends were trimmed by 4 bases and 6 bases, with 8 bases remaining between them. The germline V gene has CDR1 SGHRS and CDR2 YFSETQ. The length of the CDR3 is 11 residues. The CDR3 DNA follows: TGCGCCAGCAGCCTGGGGGGCGAGCAGTACTTC. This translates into CASSLGGEQYF. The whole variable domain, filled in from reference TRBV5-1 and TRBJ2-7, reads KAGVTQTPRYLIKTRGQQVTLSCSPISGHRSVSWYQQTPGQGLQFLFEYFSETQRNKGNFPGRFSGRQFSNSRSEMNVSTLELGDSALYLCASSLGGEQYFGPGTRLTVT.

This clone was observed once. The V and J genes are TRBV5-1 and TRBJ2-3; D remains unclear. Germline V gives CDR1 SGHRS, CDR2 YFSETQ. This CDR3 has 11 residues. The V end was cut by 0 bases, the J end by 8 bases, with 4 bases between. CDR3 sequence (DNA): TGCGCCAGCAGCTTGGTTTCTACGCAGTATTTT. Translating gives CASSLVSTQYF.

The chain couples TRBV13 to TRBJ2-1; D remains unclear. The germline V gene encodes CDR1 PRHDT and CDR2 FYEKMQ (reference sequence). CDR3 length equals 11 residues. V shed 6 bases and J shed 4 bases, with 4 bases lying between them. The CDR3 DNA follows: TGTGCCAGCAGGCTATACAATGAGCAGTTCTTC. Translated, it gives CASRLYNEQFF.

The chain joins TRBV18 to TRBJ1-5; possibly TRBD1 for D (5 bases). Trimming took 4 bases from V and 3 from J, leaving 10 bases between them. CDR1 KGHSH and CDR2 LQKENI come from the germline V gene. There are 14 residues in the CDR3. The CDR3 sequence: CASSRGRNNQPQHF. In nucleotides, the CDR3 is TGTGCCAGCTCACGGGGACGGAACAATCAGCCCCAGCATTTT.

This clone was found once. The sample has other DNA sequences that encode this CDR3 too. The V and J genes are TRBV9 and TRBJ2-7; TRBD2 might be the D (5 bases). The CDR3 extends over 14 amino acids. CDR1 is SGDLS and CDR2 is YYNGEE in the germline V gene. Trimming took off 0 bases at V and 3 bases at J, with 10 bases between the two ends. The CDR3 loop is CASSVGVGSYEQYF. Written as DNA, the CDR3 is TGTGCCAGCAGCGTAGGAGTAGGGAGCTACGAGCAGTACTTC.

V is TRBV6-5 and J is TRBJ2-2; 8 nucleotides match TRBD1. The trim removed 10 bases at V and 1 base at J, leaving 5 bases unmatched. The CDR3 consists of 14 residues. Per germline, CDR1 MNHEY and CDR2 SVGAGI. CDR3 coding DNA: TGTGCCACTGACAGGGGTCGGAACACCGGGGAGCTGTTTTTT. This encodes CATDRGRNTGELFF.

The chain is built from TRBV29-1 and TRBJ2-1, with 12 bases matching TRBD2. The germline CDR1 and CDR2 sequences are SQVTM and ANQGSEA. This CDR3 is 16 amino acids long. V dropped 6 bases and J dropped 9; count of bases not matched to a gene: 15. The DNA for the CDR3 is TGCAGCGTCCCTCGACTAGCGGGAGTACCATACGTTGAGCAGTTCTTC. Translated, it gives CSVPRLAGVPYVEQFF.

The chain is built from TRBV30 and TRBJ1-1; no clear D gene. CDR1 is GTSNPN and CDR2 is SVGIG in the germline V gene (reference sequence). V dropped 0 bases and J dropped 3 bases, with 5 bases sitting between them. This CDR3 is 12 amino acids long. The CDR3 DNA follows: TGTGCCTGGAGTGTACCGGACACTGAAGCTTTCTTT. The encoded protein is CAWSVPDTEAFF.

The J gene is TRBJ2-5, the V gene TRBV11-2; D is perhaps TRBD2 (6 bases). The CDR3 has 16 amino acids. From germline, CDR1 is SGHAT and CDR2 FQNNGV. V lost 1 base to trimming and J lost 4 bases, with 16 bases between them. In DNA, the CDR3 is TGTGCCAGCAGCTTAGGTGGAGGGCCGGTGCGAGAGACCCAGTACTTC. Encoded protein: CASSLGGGPVRETQYF.

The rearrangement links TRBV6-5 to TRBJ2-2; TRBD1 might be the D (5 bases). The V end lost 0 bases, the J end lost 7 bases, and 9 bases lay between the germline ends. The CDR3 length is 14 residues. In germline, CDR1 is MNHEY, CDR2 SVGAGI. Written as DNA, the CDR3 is TGTGCCAGCAGTTACTCCAGGGCCTACGGGGAGCTGTTTTTT. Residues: CASSYSRAYGELFF.